The entry that follows covers one T cell receptor (beta chain) sequence. Its antigen is currently unknown. The data stem from a study of CD8+CD57+ T cells in acquired aplastic anemia. Findings of the study overall: Overlap between patients and controls comprised about 28 CD8+ CDR3 sequences.

Germline V gives CDR1 SGHRS, CDR2 YFSETQ. Trimming removed 8 bases from V and 8 bases from J, with 21 bases in between. The CDR3 totals 14 residues. Sequencing involved patients with CD8+CD57+ cell expansion previously shown by flow cytometry. The template used for profiling TCR beta VDJ and CDR3 was genomic DNA. TCRdb recomputed calls from the reads with MiXCR, one row per CDR3 protein. The table includes roughly 250,000 distinct CDR3 sequences, roughly 80% detected once. The sample was sorted CD4+, CD8+, or CD8+CD57+ T cells (not recorded which) from PBMCs. The clonotype comes from a human donor with aplastic anemia. The rearrangement joins TRBV5-1 to TRBJ2-3; a weak D match, TRBD2 (5 bases). In DNA, the CDR3 is TGCGCCAGGACCTTAGCGATTCCTACAATTACGCAGTATTTT. Protein sequence: CARTLAIPTITQYF. Based on the CDR3 plus reference TRBV5-1 and TRBJ2-3, the full variable domain is KAGVTQTPRYLIKTRGQQVTLSCSPISGHRSVSWYQQTPGQGLQFLFEYFSETQRNKGNFPGRFSGRQFSNSRSEMNVSTLELGDSALYLCARTLAIPTITQYFGPGTRLTVL.